These 16 T cell receptor beta chains were sequenced from one sample in a study of T-cell memory formation after mild COVID-19. TCRdb ran MiXCR on the 5' RACE reads and lists one entry per CDR3 protein. The sample lists fewer than 90,000 distinct CDR3 sequences; 14% were seen once. The sequenced sample consisted of PBMCs or a T cell subset sorted from them (not recorded which). The receptors were gathered from an adult woman who had mild COVID-19 (a few samples of this study predate the infection). Cell type and time point are not known.

The chain employs TRBV5-4 and TRBJ2-2; the match to TRBD1 covers 9 bases. The germline V gene encodes CDR1 SGHNT and CDR2 YYREEE (reference sequence). The CDR3 covers 14 residues. V lost 5 bases and J lost 6; bases outside the gene matches: 5. CDR3 region: CASSFDRGSGELFF. CDR3 nucleotides: TGTGCCAGCAGTTTTGACAGGGGGTCCGGGGAGCTGTTTTTT. Variable domain in full (rest from reference TRBV5-4 and TRBJ2-2): ETGVTQSPTHLIKTRGQQVTLRCSSQSGHNTVSWYQQALGQGPQFIFQYYREEENGRGNFPPRFSGLQFPNYSSELNVNALELDDSALYLCASSFDRGSGELFFGEGSRLTVL.

The table lists this clonotype with a few counts. The V and J genes are TRBV13 and TRBJ2-4; D is unresolved. This CDR3 region has 17 residues. In germline, CDR1 is PRHDT, CDR2 FYEKMQ (reference sequence). Deletions cut 2 bases from V and 0 bases from J, with 14 bases between. The CDR3 sequence is CASSLLNSPLAKNIQYF. CDR3 sequence (DNA): TGTGCCAGCAGCTTATTGAACAGCCCTTTAGCCAAAAACATTCAGTACTTC.

The chain carries TRBV7-6 and TRBJ2-1; 7 bases map to TRBD2. This CDR3 has 18 amino acids. J lost 8 bases, V lost 5 bases, and 21 bases had no gene match. The germline CDR1 and CDR2 sequences are SGHVS and FNYEAQ. Here the CDR3 reads CASSHGGERALFVDEQFF. DNA of the CDR3: TGTGCCAGCAGCCATGGGGGGGAACGGGCTCTCTTTGTGGATGAGCAGTTCTTC.

This clonotype turned up a few times. The chain employs TRBV7-3 and TRBJ1-1; unclear D gene. Germline V gives CDR1 SGHTA, CDR2 FQGTGA. Between the trimmed V and J ends, which lost 2 bases and 5 bases, there was a span of 9 bases. The CDR3 covers 13 residues. In DNA, the CDR3 is TGTGCCAGCAGCTTATCGGTAACTACTGAAGCTTTCTTT. Its protein is CASSLSVTTEAFF. Full variable domain (remainder filled in from reference TRBV7-3 and TRBJ1-1): GAGVSQTPSNKVTEKGKYVELRCDPISGHTALYWYRQSLGQGPEFLIYFQGTGAADDSGLPNDRFFAVRPEGSVSTLKIQRTERGDSAVYLCASSLSVTTEAFFGQGTRLTVV.

The chain recombines TRBV7-2 with TRBJ2-7; the match to TRBD2 covers 10 bases. V dropped 2 bases and J dropped 2; count of bases not matched to a gene: 9. Germline V gene data show CDR1 as SGHTA and CDR2 as FQGNSA. This CDR3 contains 17 residues. The CDR3: CASSLPDGTSDPYEQYF. CDR3 coding DNA: TGTGCCAGCAGCTTACCGGACGGGACTAGCGATCCCTACGAGCAGTACTTC.

This clonotype was picked up many times. The J gene is TRBJ2-1, the V gene TRBV7-6; D not resolved. This CDR3 contains 13 residues. CDR1 and CDR2 (germline): SGHVS, FNYEAQ. The V end lost 1 base, the J end lost 7 bases, and 8 bases lay between the germline ends. CDR3 nucleotides: TGTGCCAGCAGCTTAGTGGGAAGTAATGAGCAGTTCTTC. This codes for CASSLVGSNEQFF.

The chain has TRBV7-9 and TRBJ2-1; D might be TRBD1 (6 bases). With 1 base removed from V and 8 bases from J, the gap between germline ends came to 12 bases. The CDR3 runs to 14 residues. Germline CDR1 SEHNR, CDR2 FQNEAQ (reference sequence). The chain's CDR3 is CASSLEDSLDEQFF. The CDR3 nucleotides are TGTGCCAGCAGCTTAGAGGACAGTCTAGATGAGCAGTTCTTC.

Many counts were recorded for this clonotype. This chain joins TRBV7-8 and TRBJ2-7, with no clear D. V shed 1 base and J shed 6 bases, with 16 bases lying between them. CDR3 size: 15 residues. Germline CDR1 is SGHVS and CDR2 is FQNEAQ. CDR3 sequence (DNA): TGTGCCAGCAGCTTAGAAGGTCAGGCTCAGATCGAGCAGTACTTC. Amino acids: CASSLEGQAQIEQYF.

This clonotype was detected a few times. V is TRBV28 and J is TRBJ1-5; TRBD1 is a possible D gene (5 bases). Germline V gene sequence: CDR1 MDHEN, CDR2 SYDVKM. The CDR3 has 12 residues. With 5 bases removed from V and 7 bases from J, the gap between germline ends came to 9 bases. The CDR3 spells CASSTGNQPQHF. DNA of the CDR3: TGTGCCAGCAGTACAGGTAACCAGCCCCAGCATTTT.

The table lists this clonotype with a few counts. V gene TRBV4-1 combines with J gene TRBJ2-7, with 7 bases that match TRBD1. The CDR3 runs to 17 residues. Unmatched junction bases numbered 10, after V lost 2 bases and J lost 0 bases. Germline CDR1 MGHRA, CDR2 YSYEKL. The CDR3 sequence is CASSQSPGTAVSYEQYF. Here the CDR3 DNA reads TGCGCCAGCAGCCAAAGTCCCGGGACAGCCGTCTCCTACGAGCAGTACTTC.

This clonotype was counted a few times. The rearrangement uses TRBV11-2 and TRBJ2-7; D is unclear. This CDR3 spans 14 amino acids. V was cut by 0 bases and J by 6 bases, with 12 bases left in between. Germline V lookup: CDR1 SGHAT, CDR2 FQNNGV. CDR3 sequence reads: CASSLDQLTREQYF. The CDR3 DNA reads TGTGCCAGCAGCTTAGATCAACTAACGCGCGAGCAGTACTTC.

This clonotype was seen only a few times. The chain has TRBV7-2 and TRBJ1-1; weak D call: TRBD1 (6 bases). Germline V gives CDR1 SGHTA, CDR2 FQGNSA. This CDR3 has 14 residues. V was shortened by 5 bases and J by 11 bases, with 21 bases between the two germline ends. The CDR3 is CASSHLSPPGAAFF. The CDR3 DNA reads as TGTGCCAGCAGCCATCTATCGCCCCCGGGGGCGGCTTTCTTT.

The chain recombines TRBV24-1 with TRBJ2-1, with 14 positions matching TRBD2. Germline CDR1 and CDR2: KGHDR and SFDVKD. With 3 bases clipped from V and 2 bases from J, the junction kept 11 bases outside the gene matches. The CDR3 extends over 20 amino acids. In nucleotides, the CDR3 is TGTGCCACCAGTGATCCCTCGCATGGGACTAGCGGGAGAACCTACAATGAGCAGTTCTTC. Its translation is CATSDPSHGTSGRTYNEQFF.

This clonotype was observed a handful of times. The chain joins TRBV5-5 to TRBJ2-2, with 7 bases that match TRBD1. Germline trimming cut 3 bases from V and 0 bases from J; bases unmatched to any gene: 2. The germline CDR1 and CDR2 sequences are SGHKS and YYEKEE (reference sequence). The CDR3 contains 15 residues. The DNA of the CDR3 is TGTGCCAGCAGCTCGGGACAGACGAACACCGGGGAGCTGTTTTTT. Translating it yields CASSSGQTNTGELFF.

This clonotype was observed a few times. This chain connects TRBV7-9 to TRBJ2-7; 10 positions match TRBD1. CDR3 length: 15 residues. Germline CDR1 SEHNR, CDR2 FQNEAQ (reference sequence). The junction had 8 bases not matched to a gene; V was cut back by 4 bases and J by 5 bases. CDR3 bases: TGTGCCAGCAGCTCGACAGGGGGCGCCGTCCACGAGCAGTACTTC. This gives the protein CASSSTGGAVHEQYF.

This clonotype came up a few times. This chain links TRBV30 with TRBJ2-1, with a tentative D call TRBD2 (7 bases). This CDR3 is 14 amino acids long. The ends were cut back, 5 bases at V and 8 bases at J, with 19 bases in the middle. In germline, CDR1 is GTSNPN, CDR2 SVGIG (reference sequence). CDR3 sequence reads: CAWGSGGARDEQFF. In DNA, the CDR3 is TGTGCCTGGGGGTCTGGGGGGGCCAGGGATGAGCAGTTCTTC.